This T cell receptor (beta chain) originates from a study of PD-L1 blockade in urothelial cancer (dated 2017 in TCRdb). About the investigation overall: Every patient began therapy in about 2014 and was given atezolizumab 1,200 mg intravenously every 3 weeks. About 85% of the roughly 30 patients were males with bladder-origin urothelial cancer, and about 60% of the roughly 29 reported a prior smoking history. In the same patients who had TCR sequencing, pretreatment tumors also underwent whole exome sequencing and RNA sequencing. Some 30 patients had pretreatment blood TCR-seq, some 24 had at least one posttreatment blood collection, and some 24 had tumor TCR-seq. Pretreatment tumor samples, along with matched peripheral blood collected serially before and after atezolizumab treatment, underwent TCR sequencing. Blood samples were analyzed at 3 weeks after treatment start (second dose) and at 6 weeks after treatment start. Nine patients achieved durable clinical benefit and approximately 20 did not. Durable clinical benefit was defined as a progression-free survival longer than 6 months, and TCR features were additionally tested against progression-free survival and overall survival. Patients had an ECOG performance status of 0 or 1 and had received between 0 and 3 prior chemotherapy regimens. Blood samples gave median yields of around 140,000 T cells and some 84,000 unique TCRs, along with a median clonality of roughly 0.08. An exploratory multi-omic analysis was conducted of the somatic, immune and clinical correlates of response to PD-L1 blockade with atezolizumab in urothelial cancer. Beyond this particular receptor, the publication reports: Because the sample size was small (n ≈ 30) and many of the analyses were exploratory, the results are meant to be hypothesis-generating. A pretreatment peripheral blood TCR clonality below the median was linked to improved progression-free and overall survival. Patients with durable benefit showed greater expansion of tumor-associated TCR clones in peripheral blood 3 weeks after starting treatment (n = 22, p = 0.022).

On this clone itself: This clone's antigen is unknown. No qualities accompany the bases; no much larger clone lies one base away.

Each PCR received spiked-in synthetic TCR analog templates so that absolute template abundance could be estimated from read counts. TCRbeta CDR3 regions were amplified from genomic DNA with bias-controlled V and J gene primers using the immunoSEQ assay. Sequencing of rearranged TCRbeta segments was performed at approximately 20X coverage. The paper's data handling went like this. Sequencing errors were corrected by clustering and CDR3s were annotated against IMGT to assign V, D and J genes. Downstream analyses used only productive TCRbeta rearrangements and left out out-of-frame or stop-codon sequences. To compute clonality, Shannon entropy was normalized by the log of the number of unique productive sequences and then subtracted from one. Fisher's exact test with Benjamini-Hochberg correction, at a threshold of adjusted p below 0.01, was used to find clones that differed between time points or between blood and tumor. TCRdb stores this immuneACCESS table with in-frame sequences only. Part of the clones is absent; in the studies checked, under half of the shortfall reflects unresolved V genes, and no reason is known for the rest. V, J and clone size are taken as reported in that table, and D and trimming were inferred from the DNA itself. This sample comprises some 110,000 clones, around 93% of them detected only once. The ten largest make up around 4% of the sample.

The V and J ends are trimmed by 4 bases and 4 bases, leaving 13 bases between them. Via the germline V gene, CDR1 is MDHEN and CDR2 SYDVKM. From its cysteine to its phenylalanine, the CDR3 spans 15 amino acids. The entry retains the CDR3 DNA only, 45 bases that are in frame from base 1. Explained via the paper, the time point label denotes: peripheral blood 6 weeks after treatment start. The cohort included under 35 patients with locally advanced or metastatic urothelial carcinoma who were treated at Memorial Sloan Kettering on a trial protocol. Peripheral blood mononuclear cells were collected pretreatment and during treatment, with between 1 and 8 total time points per patient. The Qiagen DNeasy Blood extraction kit was used to purify genomic DNA from total PBMCs and tumor samples. Collected pretreatment and during treatment, PBMCs were isolated and stored as previously described.

This specimen was PBMCs, taken around atezolizumab (anti-PD-L1) treatment. This clonotype was obtained from a man between 60 and 70 years old with urothelial cancer. The V and J segments used are TRBV28 and TRBJ2-2, and the D gene may be TRBD1, 6 bases matching. The DNA is as follows: TGTGCCAGCAGTTCAAACAGGGTGGGCACCGGGGAGCTGTTTTTT. Its protein is CASSSNRVGTGELFF. Reference TRBV28 and TRBJ2-2 proteins supply the regions before and after the CDR3; the full variable domain is: DVKVTQSSRYLVKRTGEKVFLECVQDMDHENMFWYRQDPGLGLRLIYFSYDVKMKEKGDIPEGYSVSREKKERFSLILESASTNQTSMYLCASSSNRVGTGELFFGEGSRLTVL.